This is a list of T cell receptor beta chains from one sample in a study of technical replicates of blood from a few donors. Here immunoSEQ multiplex PCR was the method, and the copy in TCRdb shows in-frame clones only, minus some. Of about 95,000 clones detected, 95% appear once; the ten largest clones hold roughly 0.34%. Sequenced input: T cells isolated from PBMCs. The receptors stem from a human donor in good health. CDR3s include the opening cysteine and the closing phenylalanine or tryptophan. Each record gives: clone size, V gene, D gene, J gene, CDR3 DNA, CDR3 protein. D genes are given only for firm matches. Clone size is shown for a subset of rows, as once, few, many or a class of expanded clone.

clone size: NA
V gene: TRBV11-2
D gene: NA
J gene: TRBJ1-1
CDR3 DNA: TGTGCCAGCAGCTCGCCTCAGGGGAACACTGAAGCTTTCTTT
CDR3 protein: CASSSPQGNTEAFF

clone size: NA
V gene: TRBV5-1
D gene: NA
J gene: TRBJ2-5
CDR3 DNA: TGCGCCAGCAGCCAACAGGGTTATGAGACCCAGTACTTC
CDR3 protein: CASSQQGYETQYF

clone size: NA
V gene: TRBV7-2
D gene: TRBD2
J gene: TRBJ2-5
CDR3 DNA: TGTGCCAGCAGCTTGCTAGCGGGAGGTCAAGAGACCCAGTACTTC
CDR3 protein: CASSLLAGGQETQYF

clone size: NA
V gene: TRBV4-3
D gene: TRBD1
J gene: TRBJ2-7
CDR3 DNA: TGCGCCAGCAGCCAAGATAGGGGGCCCACCTACGAGCAGTACTTC
CDR3 protein: CASSQDRGPTYEQYF

clone size: NA
V gene: TRBV27
D gene: NA
J gene: TRBJ2-4
CDR3 DNA: TGTGCCAGCAGTTCGCAACCGGGAATTCAGTACTTC
CDR3 protein: CASSSQPGIQYF

clone size: NA
V gene: TRBV13
D gene: TRBD2
J gene: TRBJ2-5
CDR3 DNA: TGTGCCAGCAGCACCCATCGGGAGGGCGGTGAGACCCAGTACTTC
CDR3 protein: CASSTHREGGETQYF

clone size: NA
V gene: TRBV7-9
D gene: TRBD2
J gene: TRBJ2-3
CDR3 DNA: TGTGCCAGCAGCGGGAGGACTAGCGGTCGCACAGATACGCAGTATTTT
CDR3 protein: CASSGRTSGRTDTQYF

clone size: NA
V gene: TRBV7-3
D gene: NA
J gene: TRBJ2-2
CDR3 DNA: TGTGCCAGCAGCTTAAGGATCGGCTCGACAAACACCGGGGAGCTGTTTTTT
CDR3 protein: CASSLRIGSTNTGELFF

clone size: NA
V gene: TRBV7-2
D gene: TRBD2
J gene: TRBJ2-4
CDR3 DNA: TGTGCCAGCAGCCGACTTGAGACTAGCGGGAGGTCGCACATTCAGTACTTC
CDR3 protein: CASSRLETSGRSHIQYF

clone size: NA
V gene: TRBV29-1
D gene: NA
J gene: TRBJ2-6
CDR3 DNA: TGCAGCGTGGTGCCGCGCTCTGGGGCCAACGTCCTGACTTTC
CDR3 protein: CSVVPRSGANVLTF

clone size: NA
V gene: TRBV29-1
D gene: NA
J gene: TRBJ2-7
CDR3 DNA: TGCAGCGTTGAAGTTTCATACGAGCAGTACTTC
CDR3 protein: CSVEVSYEQYF

clone size: NA
V gene: TRBV4-1
D gene: NA
J gene: TRBJ1-3
CDR3 DNA: TGCGCCAGCAGCCAAGATAGTAGTGGCTCTGGAAACACCATATATTTT
CDR3 protein: CASSQDSSGSGNTIYF

clone size: NA
V gene: TRBV29-1
D gene: NA
J gene: TRBJ1-4
CDR3 DNA: TGCAGCGCCCAGGAAGGGGCGGAAAAACTGTTTTTT
CDR3 protein: CSAQEGAEKLFF

clone size: NA
V gene: TRBV4-3
D gene: NA
J gene: TRBJ2-7
CDR3 DNA: TGCGCCAGCAGCCGAGGAATAGAATCCTACGAGCAGTACTTC
CDR3 protein: CASSRGIESYEQYF

clone size: NA
V gene: TRBV7-7
D gene: TRBD1
J gene: TRBJ1-2
CDR3 DNA: TGTGCCAACAGCAAAAAAGGGACAGGGTCCTTGGTACGCTATGGCTACACCTTC
CDR3 protein: CANSKKGTGSLVRYGYTF

clone size: NA
V gene: TRBV15
D gene: NA
J gene: TRBJ1-2
CDR3 DNA: TGTGCCACCACCTCTGGGACAAGCTACACCTTC
CDR3 protein: CATTSGTSYTF

clone size: once
V gene: TRBV9
D gene: TRBD1
J gene: TRBJ2-7
CDR3 DNA: TGTGCCAGCAGCGTAGCGGGACAGGGCTACGAGCAGTACTTC
CDR3 protein: CASSVAGQGYEQYF

clone size: NA
V gene: TRBV29-1
D gene: TRBD1
J gene: TRBJ2-3
CDR3 DNA: TGCAGCGTGAGAGGACAGGCCAGTACGCAGTATTTT
CDR3 protein: CSVRGQASTQYF

clone size: NA
V gene: TRBV7-3
D gene: TRBD2
J gene: TRBJ2-3
CDR3 DNA: TGTGCCAGCAGCCCCCCTAGCGGGAGAACCTCAGATACGCAGTATTTT
CDR3 protein: CASSPPSGRTSDTQYF

clone size: NA
V gene: TRBV27
D gene: NA
J gene: TRBJ2-3
CDR3 DNA: TGTGCCAGCAGTTCGACACTTTTAGCGCAGTATTTT
CDR3 protein: CASSSTLLAQYF

clone size: once
V gene: TRBV5-1
D gene: TRBD1
J gene: TRBJ2-1
CDR3 DNA: TGCGCCAGCAGCTGGGGACAGGGGGCCCCAAATGAGCAGTTCTTC
CDR3 protein: CASSWGQGAPNEQFF

clone size: NA
V gene: TRBV28
D gene: NA
J gene: TRBJ2-7
CDR3 DNA: TGTGCCAGCACTGGCAGGGGTTACGAGCAGTACTTC
CDR3 protein: CASTGRGYEQYF

clone size: NA
V gene: TRBV13
D gene: NA
J gene: TRBJ2-5
CDR3 DNA: TGTGCCAGCAGTCGCTCCGACAGGTTATGGCCTCAAGAGACCCAGTACTTC
CDR3 protein: CASSRSDRLWPQETQYF

clone size: NA
V gene: TRBV19
D gene: NA
J gene: TRBJ2-7
CDR3 DNA: TGTGCCAGTAGTATTCAAGGACAGCGGTACGAGCAGTACTTC
CDR3 protein: CASSIQGQRYEQYF

clone size: once
V gene: TRBV6-4
D gene: TRBD1
J gene: TRBJ1-4
CDR3 DNA: TGTGCCAGCAGAAGAACAGGGGTAGCTAATGAAAAACTGTTTTTT
CDR3 protein: CASRRTGVANEKLFF

clone size: NA
V gene: TRBV18
D gene: NA
J gene: TRBJ2-1
CDR3 DNA: TGTGCCAGCTCACCACAAGGGGCGGCCTACAATGAGCAGTTCTTC
CDR3 protein: CASSPQGAAYNEQFF

clone size: NA
V gene: TRBV15
D gene: NA
J gene: TRBJ1-1
CDR3 DNA: TGTGCCACCAGCAGTCGACAGGTTGGGACTGAAGCTTTCTTT
CDR3 protein: CATSSRQVGTEAFF

clone size: NA
V gene: TRBV13
D gene: NA
J gene: TRBJ2-5
CDR3 DNA: TGTGCCAGCAGTCACATGGAGGGGGAGGGCCGAGCCCAAGAGACCCAGTACTTC
CDR3 protein: CASSHMEGEGRAQETQYF

clone size: NA
V gene: TRBV9
D gene: TRBD2
J gene: TRBJ2-7
CDR3 DNA: TGTGCCAGCAGCGTAGGCGGGAGTACGTACGAGCAGTACTTC
CDR3 protein: CASSVGGSTYEQYF

clone size: NA
V gene: TRBV7-9
D gene: NA
J gene: TRBJ2-1
CDR3 DNA: TGTGCCAGCAGCTTAGCCTCGGATGAGCAGTTCTTC
CDR3 protein: CASSLASDEQFF

clone size: NA
V gene: TRBV6-5
D gene: TRBD1
J gene: TRBJ2-2
CDR3 DNA: TGTGCCAGCATCTTTGACAGGGGGAGCACCGGGGAGCTGTTTTTT
CDR3 protein: CASIFDRGSTGELFF

clone size: NA
V gene: TRBV2
D gene: TRBD2
J gene: TRBJ2-2
CDR3 DNA: TGTGCCAGCAGGGGCCTAGCGGGAGCGAGCACCGGGGAGCTGTTTTTT
CDR3 protein: CASRGLAGASTGELFF

clone size: few
V gene: TRBV20-1
D gene: NA
J gene: TRBJ1-1
CDR3 DNA: TGCAGTGTTCGGGGGAACACTGAAGCTTTCTTT
CDR3 protein: CSVRGNTEAFF

clone size: NA
V gene: TRBV7-2
D gene: TRBD2
J gene: TRBJ2-5
CDR3 DNA: TGTGCCAGCAGCGACCTACTAGCGGGAGTTGAAGAGACCCAGTACTTC
CDR3 protein: CASSDLLAGVEETQYF

clone size: NA
V gene: TRBV2
D gene: NA
J gene: TRBJ1-1
CDR3 DNA: TGTGCCAGCAGCACCACAGGTAACACTGAAGCTTTCTTT
CDR3 protein: CASSTTGNTEAFF

clone size: NA
V gene: TRBV19
D gene: TRBD2
J gene: TRBJ2-1
CDR3 DNA: TGTGCCAGTAGTATCGGGACTAACCTCAATGAGCAGTTCTTC
CDR3 protein: CASSIGTNLNEQFF

clone size: NA
V gene: TRBV19
D gene: NA
J gene: TRBJ2-2
CDR3 DNA: TGTGCCAGTAGTAGGGGGACTCACACCGGGGAGCTGTTTTTT
CDR3 protein: CASSRGTHTGELFF

clone size: NA
V gene: TRBV6-5
D gene: TRBD1
J gene: TRBJ1-1
CDR3 DNA: TGTGCCTGCATACAGGGGTGGGCTGAAGCTTTCTTT
CDR3 protein: CACIQGWAEAFF

clone size: few
V gene: TRBV7-9
D gene: TRBD1
J gene: TRBJ1-2
CDR3 DNA: TGTGCCAGCAGCTTAGCGGACAGGGACGATGGCTACACCTTC
CDR3 protein: CASSLADRDDGYTF

clone size: NA
V gene: TRBV19
D gene: TRBD2
J gene: TRBJ2-1
CDR3 DNA: TGTGCCAGTAGTGGGACCGGGACTAGCGGGAGGTTCTGGGAGCAGTTCTTC
CDR3 protein: CASSGTGTSGRFWEQFF

clone size: NA
V gene: TRBV6-5
D gene: NA
J gene: TRBJ1-2
CDR3 DNA: TGTGCCAGCAGTTACGGGCAGGGTGGCAACTATGGCTACACCTTC
CDR3 protein: CASSYGQGGNYGYTF

clone size: NA
V gene: TRBV7-9
D gene: NA
J gene: TRBJ2-2
CDR3 DNA: TGTGCCAGCAGCTTATCTAACAGTGGCACCGGGGAGCTGTTTTTT
CDR3 protein: CASSLSNSGTGELFF

clone size: NA
V gene: TRBV27
D gene: NA
J gene: TRBJ2-1
CDR3 DNA: TGTGCCAGCAGTTTATCGCCGGGGGGCGCCTACAATGAGCAGTTCTTC
CDR3 protein: CASSLSPGGAYNEQFF

clone size: NA
V gene: TRBV9
D gene: NA
J gene: TRBJ2-2
CDR3 DNA: TGTGCCAGCAGCGTAGGACTTAGCACCGGGGAGCTGTTTTTT
CDR3 protein: CASSVGLSTGELFF

clone size: NA
V gene: TRBV7-3
D gene: TRBD2
J gene: TRBJ2-7
CDR3 DNA: TGTGCCAGCAGCTACGGGCTAGCGGGCGAGCAGTACTTC
CDR3 protein: CASSYGLAGEQYF

clone size: NA
V gene: TRBV5-1
D gene: NA
J gene: TRBJ2-7
CDR3 DNA: TGCGCCAGCAGCTCCGAAACCCCGGGACAAGCTAGTTACGAGCAGTACTTC
CDR3 protein: CASSSETPGQASYEQYF

clone size: NA
V gene: TRBV4-2
D gene: NA
J gene: TRBJ2-7
CDR3 DNA: TGTGCCAGCAGCCAAGAACAGGGTATTTCCTACGAGCAGTACTTC
CDR3 protein: CASSQEQGISYEQYF

clone size: once
V gene: TRBV25-1
D gene: NA
J gene: TRBJ2-1
CDR3 DNA: TGTGCCAGCAGTGAGACCCGACAACCCTACAATGAGCAGTTCTTC
CDR3 protein: CASSETRQPYNEQFF

clone size: NA
V gene: TRBV27
D gene: NA
J gene: TRBJ1-1
CDR3 DNA: TGTGCCAGCAGTGGGAGGGACATGAACACTGAAGCTTTCTTT
CDR3 protein: CASSGRDMNTEAFF

clone size: once
V gene: TRBV19
D gene: NA
J gene: TRBJ2-2
CDR3 DNA: TGTGCCAGTAGTGTCGGGTCCAGCCTCACCGGGGAGCTGTTTTTT
CDR3 protein: CASSVGSSLTGELFF

clone size: NA
V gene: TRBV7-9
D gene: TRBD2
J gene: TRBJ2-1
CDR3 DNA: TGTGCCAGCAGCCCTCCGACTAGCGGGATAGGGAATGAGCAGTTCTTC
CDR3 protein: CASSPPTSGIGNEQFF

clone size: NA
V gene: TRBV27
D gene: TRBD2
J gene: TRBJ2-1
CDR3 DNA: TGTGCCAGCAGTACCCCTGGGACTAGCGGGAACAATGAGCAGTTCTTC
CDR3 protein: CASSTPGTSGNNEQFF

clone size: NA
V gene: TRBV2
D gene: NA
J gene: TRBJ2-7
CDR3 DNA: TGTGCCAGCAGTGGGGCCGTATACGAGCAGTACTTC
CDR3 protein: CASSGAVYEQYF

clone size: few
V gene: TRBV10-3
D gene: TRBD2
J gene: TRBJ2-1
CDR3 DNA: TGTGCCATCAGTGAGTCCTTAGCGGGAGTAGGAAATGAGCAGTTCTTC
CDR3 protein: CAISESLAGVGNEQFF

clone size: NA
V gene: TRBV6-1
D gene: NA
J gene: TRBJ2-3
CDR3 DNA: TGTGCCAGCAGCACTGCTAGCGGCACAGATACGCAGTATTTT
CDR3 protein: CASSTASGTDTQYF